Following are 20 T cell receptor beta chains from one sample sequenced in a study of graft-versus-host responses after intestinal transplantation. No antigen has been assigned to these receptors. Using immunoSEQ multiplex PCR, the repertoire was profiled, and TCRdb retains in-frame clones only, with some absent. The table shows approximately 90,000 clones, with around 93% occurring only once. The sequencing here drew on unstimulated CD8+ T cells sorted from spleen or lymph node cells, taken before transplant. The source of these receptors is a human donor who was the organ donor for an intestinal transplant.

This chain connects TRBV29-1 to TRBJ1-4; perhaps TRBD1 as D (6 bases). The CDR3 is made up of 15 amino acids. The V end lost 5 bases, the J end lost 3 bases, and 16 bases lay between the germline ends. Per the germline V gene, CDR1 is SQVTM and CDR2 is ANQGSEA. The CDR3 DNA follows: TGCAGCGTTCTGACCCCGACAGGCTCTAATGAAAAACTGTTTTTT. Its translation is CSVLTPTGSNEKLFF.

J is TRBJ1-1 and V is TRBV27, with a tentative D call TRBD1 (6 bases). V was shortened by 5 bases and J by 5 bases, with 15 bases between the two germline ends. Germline loops: CDR1 MNHEY, CDR2 SMNVEV (reference sequence). The CDR3 contains 14 residues. In nucleotides, the CDR3 is TGTGCCAGCAGTCGCAAGGGGGGAGGGACTGAAGCTTTCTTT. It yields the protein CASSRKGGGTEAFF.

V usage is TRBV6-5 and J usage is TRBJ2-5, with D perhaps TRBD2 (5 bases). V lost 5 bases to trimming and J lost 3 bases, with 10 bases between them. The CDR3 has 13 amino acids. Germline V gene lookup returns CDR1 MNHEY and CDR2 SVGAGI. The CDR3, as DNA: TGTGCCAGCAGTGATTGGGGAGAAGAGACCCAGTACTTC. It is translated as CASSDWGEETQYF.

On this clone: One junction end disagrees with the germline gene, perhaps due to a read error. Additional DNA sequences in this sample encode the identical CDR3. This chain joins TRBV5-1 and TRBJ2-6, with D perhaps TRBD1 (6 bases). The CDR3 is 14 residues long. Germline V lookup: CDR1 SGHRS, CDR2 YFSETQ. The CDR3 region has the DNA TGCGCCAGCAGCTTGGGCCCAGGGGCTAACGTCCTGACTTTC. This codes for CASSLGPGANVLTF.

This rearrangement joins TRBV2 to TRBJ2-2; weak D call: TRBD2 (5 bases). Per germline, CDR1 SNHLY and CDR2 FYNNEI. The V end was cut by 6 bases, the J end by 7 bases, with 18 bases between. This CDR3 contains 15 residues. CDR3: CASRADGLGVGELFF. The CDR3 DNA reads TGTGCCAGCAGGGCGGACGGACTTGGGGTCGGGGAGCTGTTTTTT.

V usage is TRBV6-6 and J usage is TRBJ1-1; perhaps TRBD1 as D (6 bases). The CDR3 is made up of 12 amino acids. CDR1 is MNHNY and CDR2 is SVGAGI in the germline V gene (reference sequence). V was shortened by 7 bases and J by 7 bases, with 13 bases between the two germline ends. The CDR3 nucleotides read TGTGCCAGCATGACGGGGGCGGGTGAAGCTTTCTTT. Translation gives CASMTGAGEAFF.

The sample holds one count of this clone. The V call is TRBV5-4, the J call TRBJ2-7, with TRBD2 identical over 8 bases. The CDR3 is 14 residues long. V dropped 3 bases and J dropped 5; count of bases not matched to a gene: 7. Germline values: CDR1 SGHNT, CDR2 YYREEE (reference sequence). The CDR3 loop reads CASSYGGAGDEQYF. The CDR3 bases are TGTGCCAGCAGCTACGGGGGGGCCGGCGACGAGCAGTACTTC.

The J gene is TRBJ1-3, the V gene TRBV14, with D perhaps TRBD1 (5 bases). Germline lookup yields CDR1 SGHDN and CDR2 FVKESK. V lost 6 bases and J lost 0, with 15 bases in between. The CDR3 is 16 residues long. The CDR3 reads CASRTFRAISGNTIYF. Here the CDR3 DNA reads TGTGCCAGCAGGACTTTCAGGGCGATCTCTGGAAACACCATATATTTT.

This chain uses TRBV4-1 with TRBJ2-5, with a tentative D call TRBD2 (5 bases). The DNA end lines up better with TRBJ2-7; the J call may be wrong. The CDR3 consists of 15 residues. Germline V gene data show CDR1 as MGHRA and CDR2 as YSYEKL. CDR3 protein: CASSQISGWAYEQYF. DNA for the CDR3: TGCGCCAGCAGCCAAATCTCGGGGTGGGCCTACGAGCAGTACTTC.

The rearrangement joins TRBV7-9 to TRBJ1-3, with D perhaps matching TRBD1 (6 bases). The CDR3 is 14 residues long. Trimming left V 6 bases short and J 1 base short, with 10 bases between. CDR1 and CDR2 from the germline V gene are SEHNR and FQNEAQ (reference sequence). CDR3 nucleotide sequence: TGTGCCAGCAGTGAAGGGGGTTCTGGAAACACCATATATTTT. This encodes CASSEGGSGNTIYF.

The V and J genes are TRBV7-7 and TRBJ2-5; D perhaps matches TRBD1 (6 bases). This CDR3 has 13 amino acids. In germline, CDR1 is SSHAT, CDR2 FNYEAQ (reference sequence). V lost 6 bases and J 2 bases, leaving 10 bases between the germline ends. CDR3 bases: TGTGCCAGCAGGGACAGAAATCAAGAGACCCAGTACTTC. It codes for CASRDRNQETQYF.

The rearrangement uses TRBV25-1 and TRBJ1-6, with D hard to call. Per germline, CDR1 MGHDK and CDR2 SYGVNS. This CDR3 has 12 amino acids. Trimming shortened V by 0 bases and J by 6 bases, and 0 bases separated the two germline ends. This chain's CDR3 is CASSEYNSPLHF. DNA for the CDR3: TGTGCCAGCAGTGAATATAATTCACCCCTCCACTTT.

Only a few counts were recorded for this clone. The chain joins TRBV5-4 to TRBJ1-5; D perhaps matches TRBD1 (6 bases). The CDR3 runs to 20 residues. With 3 bases removed from V and 15 bases from J, the gap between germline ends came to 40 bases. Looked up from germline, CDR1 is SGHNT and CDR2 is YYREEE (reference sequence). The CDR3 loop is CASSSTGPAEVWAIGGSMHF. The CDR3 bases are TGTGCCAGCAGCTCAACAGGCCCCGCCGAGGTGTGGGCCATAGGGGGGTCTATGCATTTT.

This rearrangement joins TRBV5-6 to TRBJ1-2, with a weak D call TRBD1 (5 bases). Germline V lookup: CDR1 SGHDT, CDR2 YYEEEE. The germline V and J ends were trimmed by 0 bases and 10 bases, with 13 bases remaining between them. This CDR3 comprises 13 residues. The CDR3 spells CASSLAQGGDYTF. The CDR3 nucleotides are TGTGCCAGCAGCTTGGCCCAGGGAGGGGACTACACCTTC.

The chain couples TRBV5-1 to TRBJ1-1, with D perhaps matching TRBD1 (5 bases). Germline V gene data show CDR1 as SGHRS and CDR2 as YFSETQ. The length of the CDR3 is 21 residues. V lost 4 bases and J lost 6, with 37 bases in between. CDR3 sequence (DNA): TGCGCCAGCAGCCCGGGACCGGACATTTTAATCATCCACATCTTCGGCCCTGAAGCTTTCTTT. This encodes CASSPGPDILIIHIFGPEAFF.

This chain uses TRBV19 with TRBJ2-2; TRBD1 aligns across 10 bases. CDR3 size: 15 residues. Trimming removed 5 bases from V and 6 bases from J; junction bases left unmatched: 6. Germline assignment: CDR1 LNHDA and CDR2 SQIVND (reference sequence). The CDR3 sequence: CASSFGQGGAGELFF. The CDR3 DNA reads as TGTGCCAGTAGTTTCGGACAGGGGGGAGCCGGGGAGCTGTTTTTT.

V usage is TRBV27 and J usage is TRBJ2-7; TRBD1 is a possible D gene (6 bases). This CDR3 has 14 residues. The germline gives CDR1 MNHEY, CDR2 SMNVEV (reference sequence). Trimming pared 4 bases from V and 3 bases from J, leaving 13 bases between. CDR3 sequence: CASSSETGFYEQYF. The CDR3 nucleotides read TGTGCCAGCAGTTCTGAGACAGGTTTCTACGAGCAGTACTTC.

The chain couples TRBV4-1 to TRBJ2-3; D not certain. The CDR3 extends over 13 amino acids. CDR1 and CDR2 (germline): MGHRA, YSYEKL. Trimming took 1 base from V and 14 from J, leaving 16 bases between them. Here the CDR3 DNA reads TGCGCCAGCAGCCAAGTCAACGGACCTTCGCGGTATTTT. Amino acids: CASSQVNGPSRYF.

V usage is TRBV7-9 and J usage is TRBJ2-4, with D possibly TRBD2 on 6 matching bases. The ends were cut back, 2 bases at V and 6 bases at J, with 20 bases in the middle. The CDR3 runs to 17 residues. The germline V gene has CDR1 SEHNR and CDR2 FQNEAQ (reference sequence). The CDR3 sequence is CASSLLVTRAVGNIQYF. DNA for the CDR3: TGTGCCAGCAGCTTATTGGTGACTAGGGCTGTCGGAAACATTCAGTACTTC. The whole variable domain, filled in from reference TRBV7-9 and TRBJ2-4, reads DTGVSQNPRHKITKRGQNVTFRCDPISEHNRLYWYRQTLGQGPEFLTYFQNEAQLEKSRLLSDRFSAERPKGSFSTLEIQRTEQGDSAMYLCASSLLVTRAVGNIQYFGAGTRLSVL.

The chain is built from TRBV11-3 and TRBJ2-5; TRBD1 aligns across 12 bases. With V trimmed by 5 bases and J by 2 bases, 6 bases remained unmatched. CDR3 size: 16 residues. CDR1 and CDR2 (germline): SGHNT, YENEEA. CDR3 loop: CASSPGTGGVQETQYF. Written as DNA, the CDR3 is TGTGCCAGCAGCCCCGGGACAGGGGGCGTACAAGAGACCCAGTACTTC.